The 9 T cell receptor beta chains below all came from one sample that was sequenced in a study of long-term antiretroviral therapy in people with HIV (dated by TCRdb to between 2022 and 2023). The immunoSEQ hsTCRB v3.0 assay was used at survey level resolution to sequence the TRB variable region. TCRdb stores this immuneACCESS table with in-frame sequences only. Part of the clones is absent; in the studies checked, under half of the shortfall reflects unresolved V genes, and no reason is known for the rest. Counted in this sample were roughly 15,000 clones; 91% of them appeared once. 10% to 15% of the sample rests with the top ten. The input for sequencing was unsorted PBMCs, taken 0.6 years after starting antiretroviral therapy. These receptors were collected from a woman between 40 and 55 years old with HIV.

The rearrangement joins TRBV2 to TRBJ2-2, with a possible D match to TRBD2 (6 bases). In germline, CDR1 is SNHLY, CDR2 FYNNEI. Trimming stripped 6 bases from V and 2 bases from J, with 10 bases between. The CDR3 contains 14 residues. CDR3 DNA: TGTGCCAGCAGCCTCGGGGGTAACACCGGGGAGCTGTTTTTT. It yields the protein CASSLGGNTGELFF.

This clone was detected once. The CDR3 DNA reads as TGTGCCAGCAGTGAAGGACAGCCAATAACGATCTCCTATAATTCACCCCTCCACTTT. Its translation: CASSEGQPITISYNSPLHF. V gene TRBV6-1 combines with J gene TRBJ1-6; weak D call: TRBD1 (5 bases). The CDR3 contains 19 residues. The germline V and J ends were trimmed by 1 base and 0 bases, with 16 bases remaining between them. The germline CDR1 and CDR2 sequences are MNHNS and SASEGT.

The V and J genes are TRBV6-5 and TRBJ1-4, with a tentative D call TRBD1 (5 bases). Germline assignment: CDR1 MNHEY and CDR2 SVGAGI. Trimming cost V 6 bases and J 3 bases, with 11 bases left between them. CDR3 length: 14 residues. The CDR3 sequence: CASSKTEPNEKLFF. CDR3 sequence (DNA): TGTGCCAGCAGCAAGACAGAGCCTAATGAAAAACTGTTTTTT.

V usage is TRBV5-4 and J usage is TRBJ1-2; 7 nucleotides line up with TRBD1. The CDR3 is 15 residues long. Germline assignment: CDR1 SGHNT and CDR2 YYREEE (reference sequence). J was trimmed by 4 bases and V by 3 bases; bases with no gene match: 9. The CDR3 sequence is CASSSPIQGSYGYTF. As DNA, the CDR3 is TGTGCCAGCAGCTCACCAATACAGGGGTCCTATGGCTACACCTTC.

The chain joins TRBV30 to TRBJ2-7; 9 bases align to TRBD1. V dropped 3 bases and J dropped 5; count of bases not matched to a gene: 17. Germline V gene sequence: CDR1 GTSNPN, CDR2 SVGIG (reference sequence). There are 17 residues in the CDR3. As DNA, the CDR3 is TGTGCCTGGAGCCGCTCCCGTGTCCCCGGGACAGGGCACGAGCAGTACTTC. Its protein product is CAWSRSRVPGTGHEQYF.

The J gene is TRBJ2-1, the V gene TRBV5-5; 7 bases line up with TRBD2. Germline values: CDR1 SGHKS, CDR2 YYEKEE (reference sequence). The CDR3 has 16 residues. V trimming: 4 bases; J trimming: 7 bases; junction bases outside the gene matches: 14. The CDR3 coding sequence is TGTGCCAGCAGCGCAGACTACACGGCCGGGGGGAATGAGCAGTTCTTC. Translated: CASSADYTAGGNEQFF. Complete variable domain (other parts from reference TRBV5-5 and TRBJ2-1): DAGVTQSPTHLIKTRGQQVTLRCSPISGHKSVSWYQQVLGQGPQFIFQYYEKEERGRGNFPDRFSARQFPNYSSELNVNALLLGDSALYLCASSADYTAGGNEQFFGPGTRLTVL.

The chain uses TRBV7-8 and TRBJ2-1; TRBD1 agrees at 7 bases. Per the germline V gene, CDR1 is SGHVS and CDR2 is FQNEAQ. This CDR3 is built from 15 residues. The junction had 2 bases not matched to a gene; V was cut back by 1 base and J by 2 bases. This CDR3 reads CASSLVQGAYNEQFF. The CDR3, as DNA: TGTGCCAGCAGCTTAGTGCAGGGGGCCTACAATGAGCAGTTCTTC.

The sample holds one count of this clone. CDR3 nucleotides: TGTGCCAGCAGTTACTCCGGGGGGCAAGAATATGGCTACACCTTC. Translation: CASSYSGGQEYGYTF. The rearrangement uses TRBV6-5 and TRBJ1-2; D perhaps matches TRBD1 (6 bases). The germline V gene has CDR1 MNHEY and CDR2 SVGAGI. The V end was cut by 0 bases, the J end by 5 bases, with 13 bases between. This CDR3 is 15 amino acids long.

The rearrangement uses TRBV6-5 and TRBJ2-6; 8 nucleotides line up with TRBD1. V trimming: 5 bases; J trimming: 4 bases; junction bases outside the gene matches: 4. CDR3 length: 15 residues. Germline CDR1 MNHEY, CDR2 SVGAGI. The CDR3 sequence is CASSSRGQGANVLTF. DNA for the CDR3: TGTGCCAGCAGTAGCAGGGGGCAAGGGGCCAACGTCCTGACTTTC.